This section outlines one TCR beta chain sequence together with its context. Brentuximab vedotin exposure varied among the patients, all of whom had relapsed after autologous stem cell transplantation. Purification of CD4+ T cells from thawed PBMCs was achieved by magnetic negative selection. The data derive from a study of PD-1 blockade in classical Hodgkin lymphoma. About the research overall: The patients were dosed with nivolumab 3 mg/kg, infused intravenously every 2 weeks.

The assay was immunoSEQ multiplex PCR, and TCRdb's table has in-frame clones only and misses some. This table holds around 6,000 clones, approximately 81% found once. Sequencing was performed on CD4+ T cells from blood, taken at baseline. This TCR derives from a human donor with classical Hodgkin lymphoma.

As DNA, the CDR3 is TGTGCCAGCAGCGCTACCGGGGAGCTGTTTTTT. Protein product: CASSATGELFF. V gene TRBV5-5 combines with J gene TRBJ2-2; no firm D call. Trimming shortened V by 4 bases and J by 5 bases, and 3 bases separated the two germline ends. Germline CDR1 is SGHKS and CDR2 is YYEKEE (reference sequence). The CDR3 contains 11 residues.